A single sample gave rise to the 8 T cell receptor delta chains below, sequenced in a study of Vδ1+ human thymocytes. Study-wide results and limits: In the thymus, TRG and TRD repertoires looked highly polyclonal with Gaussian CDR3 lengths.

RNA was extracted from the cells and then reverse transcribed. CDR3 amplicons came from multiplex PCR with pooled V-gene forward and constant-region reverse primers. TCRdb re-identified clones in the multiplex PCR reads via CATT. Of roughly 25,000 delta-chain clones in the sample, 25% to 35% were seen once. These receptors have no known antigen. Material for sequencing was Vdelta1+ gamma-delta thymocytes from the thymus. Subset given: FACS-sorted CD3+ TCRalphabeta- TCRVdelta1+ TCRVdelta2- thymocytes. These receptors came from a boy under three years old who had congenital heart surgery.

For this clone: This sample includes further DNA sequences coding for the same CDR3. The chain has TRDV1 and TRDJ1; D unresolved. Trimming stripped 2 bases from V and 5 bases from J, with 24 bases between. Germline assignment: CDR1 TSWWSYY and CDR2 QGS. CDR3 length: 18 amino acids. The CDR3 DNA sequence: TGTGCTCTTGGGGAATATAGGGCTCCCCACCGTGATGAGGATAAACTCATCTTT. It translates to CALGEYRAPHRDEDKLIF.

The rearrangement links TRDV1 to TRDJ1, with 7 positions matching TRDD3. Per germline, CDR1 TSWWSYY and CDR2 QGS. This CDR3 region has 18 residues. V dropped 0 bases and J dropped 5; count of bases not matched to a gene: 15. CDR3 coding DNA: TGTGCTCTTGGGGAACTCCTCACGGCGCGGCGGGGGATGGATAAACTCATCTTT. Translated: CALGELLTARRGMDKLIF.

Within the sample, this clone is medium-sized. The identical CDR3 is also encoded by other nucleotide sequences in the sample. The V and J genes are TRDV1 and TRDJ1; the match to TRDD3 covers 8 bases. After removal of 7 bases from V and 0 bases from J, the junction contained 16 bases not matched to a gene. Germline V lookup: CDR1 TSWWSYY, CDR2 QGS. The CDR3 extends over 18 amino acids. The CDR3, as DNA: TGTGCTCTTGCCTATAGGGCCGGGGATACTTGGTACACCGATAAACTCATCTTT. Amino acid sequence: CALAYRAGDTWYTDKLIF.

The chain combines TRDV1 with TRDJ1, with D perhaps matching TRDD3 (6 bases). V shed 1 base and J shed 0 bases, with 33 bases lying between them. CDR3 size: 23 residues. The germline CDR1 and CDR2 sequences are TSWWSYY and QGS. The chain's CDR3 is CALGEPRNSIPTHMGGHTDKLIF. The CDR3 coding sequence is TGTGCTCTTGGGGAACCCCGAAACTCTATCCCAACCCATATGGGGGGACACACCGATAAACTCATCTTT.

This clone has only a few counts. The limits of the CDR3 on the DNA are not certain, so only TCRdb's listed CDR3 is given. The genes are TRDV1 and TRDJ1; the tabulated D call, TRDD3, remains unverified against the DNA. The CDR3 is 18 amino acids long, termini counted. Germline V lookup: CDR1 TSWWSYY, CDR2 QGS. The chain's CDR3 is CALGELRSYEVGIGKLIF.

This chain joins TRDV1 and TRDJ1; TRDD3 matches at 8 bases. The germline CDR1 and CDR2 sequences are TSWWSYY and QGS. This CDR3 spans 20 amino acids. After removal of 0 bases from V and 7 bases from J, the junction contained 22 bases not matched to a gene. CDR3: CALGELAPTRVGDVPVKLIF. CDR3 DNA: TGTGCTCTTGGGGAACTGGCTCCTACCAGGGTGGGGGATGTTCCGGTTAAACTCATCTTT.

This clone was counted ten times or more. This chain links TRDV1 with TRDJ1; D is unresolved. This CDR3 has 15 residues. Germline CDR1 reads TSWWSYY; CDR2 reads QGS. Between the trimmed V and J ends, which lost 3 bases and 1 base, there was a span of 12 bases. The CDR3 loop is CALGDRFPITDKLIF. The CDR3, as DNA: TGTGCTCTTGGGGACCGATTCCCCATCACCGATAAACTCATCTTT.

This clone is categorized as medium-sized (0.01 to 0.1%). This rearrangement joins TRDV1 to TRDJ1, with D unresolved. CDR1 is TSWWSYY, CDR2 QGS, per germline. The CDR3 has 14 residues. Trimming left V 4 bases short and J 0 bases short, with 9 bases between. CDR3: CALGVSCDTDKLIF. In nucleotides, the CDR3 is TGTGCTCTTGGGGTATCCTGTGACACCGATAAACTCATCTTT.